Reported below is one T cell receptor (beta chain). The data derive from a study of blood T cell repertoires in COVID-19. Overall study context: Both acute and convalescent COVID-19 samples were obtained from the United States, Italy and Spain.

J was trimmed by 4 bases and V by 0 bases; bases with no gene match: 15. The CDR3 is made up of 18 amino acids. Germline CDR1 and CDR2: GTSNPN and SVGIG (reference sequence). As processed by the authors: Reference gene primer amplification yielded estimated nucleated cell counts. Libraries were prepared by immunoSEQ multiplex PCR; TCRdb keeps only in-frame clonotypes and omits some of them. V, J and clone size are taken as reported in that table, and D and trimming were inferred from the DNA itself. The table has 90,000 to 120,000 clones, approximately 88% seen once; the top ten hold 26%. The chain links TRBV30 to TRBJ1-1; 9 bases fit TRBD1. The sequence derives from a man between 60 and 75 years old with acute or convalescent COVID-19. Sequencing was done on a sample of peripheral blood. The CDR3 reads CAWSVRWTGVLRGTEAFF. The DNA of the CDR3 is TGTGCCTGGAGTGTCCGATGGACAGGGGTCCTACGGGGCACTGAAGCTTTCTTT.